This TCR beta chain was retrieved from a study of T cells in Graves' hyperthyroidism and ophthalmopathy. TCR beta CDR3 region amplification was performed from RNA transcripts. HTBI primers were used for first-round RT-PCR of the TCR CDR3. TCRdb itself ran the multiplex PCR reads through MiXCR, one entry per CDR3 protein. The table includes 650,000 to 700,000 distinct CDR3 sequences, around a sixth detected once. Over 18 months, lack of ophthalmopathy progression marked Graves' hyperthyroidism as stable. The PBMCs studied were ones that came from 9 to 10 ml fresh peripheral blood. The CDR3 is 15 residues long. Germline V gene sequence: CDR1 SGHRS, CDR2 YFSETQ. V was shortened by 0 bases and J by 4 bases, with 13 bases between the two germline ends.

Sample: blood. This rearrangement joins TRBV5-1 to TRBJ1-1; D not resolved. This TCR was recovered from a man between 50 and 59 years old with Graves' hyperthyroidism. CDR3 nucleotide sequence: TGCGCCAGCAGCTTGGGTCCAAGACTTGGCACTGAAGCTTTCTTT. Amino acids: CASSLGPRLGTEAFF.